The clone carrying this T cell receptor (beta chain) was observed at least ten times. What it binds is not known. The data were taken from a study of CD8+CD57+ T cells in acquired aplastic anemia. Study overall: Each DNA sample taken from sorted CD4+ and CD8+ cells came to roughly 3.5 ug on average.

Whole-study findings and limits: With respect to CD8+ Simpson's diversity, patients and controls did not differ significantly.

The CDR3 has 13 amino acids. The V gene's germline CDR1 is WNHNN and CDR2 SYGVQD (reference sequence). Trimming pared 4 bases from V and 4 bases from J, leaving 7 bases between. Flow cytometry had shown expanded CD8+CD57+ cells in the patients chosen for sequencing. No therapy had been given to the patients at the time of blood sampling. Genomic DNA, serving as template, underwent TCR beta VDJ and CDR3 profiling. TCRdb analysed the reads with MiXCR anew, one entry per CDR3 protein. The sample contains roughly 200,000 distinct CDR3 sequences, roughly 60% of which appear only once. The sequence was collected from a human donor with aplastic anemia. V and J are TRBV10-1 and TRBJ2-2; D not certain. The source material was sorted CD4+, CD8+, or CD8+CD57+ T cells (not recorded which) from PBMCs. CDR3 sequence (DNA): TGCGCCAGCAGTGTAATTGGCACCGGGGAGCTGTTTTTT. Translation gives CASSVIGTGELFF.